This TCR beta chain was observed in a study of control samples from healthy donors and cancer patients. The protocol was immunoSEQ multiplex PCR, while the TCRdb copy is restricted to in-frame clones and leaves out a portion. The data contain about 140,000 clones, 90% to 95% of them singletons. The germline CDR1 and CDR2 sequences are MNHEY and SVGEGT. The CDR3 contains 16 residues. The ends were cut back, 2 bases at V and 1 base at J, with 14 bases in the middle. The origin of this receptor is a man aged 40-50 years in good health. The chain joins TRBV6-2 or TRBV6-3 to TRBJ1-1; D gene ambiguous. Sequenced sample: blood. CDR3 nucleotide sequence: TGTGCCAGCAGTTACCATTGGCAGTCACGGAACACTGAAGCTTTCTTT. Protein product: CASSYHWQSRNTEAFF.